These 8 T cell receptor beta chains share one sample of origin, sequenced in a study of beta chain features in type 1 diabetes. Notes on the study in general: Within each of all four CD4+ subsets, Type 1 diabetes patients had TCRB CDR3s that were moderately but significantly shorter.

No antigens are known for them. The authors reverse transcribed all of the isolated RNA, so sequencing captured expressed TCRB transcripts. The repertoire was sequenced with immunoSEQ multiplex PCR; TCRdb's copy has only in-frame clones and lacks some. In the table there are some 150,000 clones, 10% to 15% of which are singletons. The sample comprised central memory CD4+ T cells from blood. The receptors were gathered from a man younger than 35 with type 1 diabetes.

This clone was picked up a small number of times. This sequence joins TRBV2 and TRBJ2-3; 11 nucleotides agree with TRBD2. The CDR3 sequence is 15 residues long. CDR1 and CDR2 (germline): SNHLY, FYNNEI. Losses at the gene ends were 8 bases for V and 8 bases for J; bases not matched to a gene: 12. This CDR3 is CASRLTSGGSTTQYF. The CDR3 DNA reads as TGTGCCAGCCGGCTAACTAGCGGGGGAAGTACTACGCAGTATTTT.

CDR3 sequence (DNA): TGTGCCAGCAGTAGAGGGTTCGACGAGCAGTACTTC. The encoded protein is CASSRGFDEQYF. This chain connects TRBV6-5 to TRBJ2-7; D possibly corresponds to TRBD2 (5 bases). The V gene's germline CDR1 is MNHEY and CDR2 SVGAGI. CDR3 length: 12 residues. V was clipped by 5 bases and J by 5 bases, with 10 bases between them.

V gene TRBV15 combines with J gene TRBJ2-6; no firm D call. The CDR3 loop spans 16 amino acids. Germline V lookup: CDR1 LNHNV, CDR2 YYDKDF (reference sequence). With 0 bases removed from V and 6 bases from J, the gap between germline ends came to 12 bases. CDR3 nucleotide sequence: TGTGCCACCAGCAGAGATCGCTCCTTAGTGGCCAACGTCCTGACTTTC. It specifies CATSRDRSLVANVLTF.

This chain uses TRBV5-5 with TRBJ2-1; D may be TRBD1 (5 bases). CDR1 SGHKS and CDR2 YYEKEE come from the germline V gene (reference sequence). The V end lost 2 bases, the J end lost 7 bases, and 13 bases lay between the germline ends. This CDR3 has 14 amino acids. The CDR3 here is CASSLQASVNEQFF. In DNA, the CDR3 is TGTGCCAGCAGCTTACAGGCCTCCGTAAATGAGCAGTTCTTC.

This clone occurred a few times. This chain uses TRBV7-9 with TRBJ2-7; 12 nucleotides align to TRBD1. Germline V gene lookup returns CDR1 SEHNR and CDR2 FQNEAQ (reference sequence). There are 14 residues in the CDR3. With 5 bases clipped from V and 6 bases from J, the junction kept 5 bases outside the gene matches. CDR3 residues: CASSLGQGAIEQYF. CDR3 DNA: TGTGCCAGCAGCCTGGGACAGGGGGCGATCGAGCAGTACTTC.

This clone has a handful of counts. Other nucleotide sequences from this sample produce the same CDR3. V gene TRBV7-2 combines with J gene TRBJ1-4; D is uncertain. V lost 2 bases to trimming and J lost 0 bases, with 4 bases between them. CDR3 length: 14 amino acids. The V gene's germline CDR1 is SGHTA and CDR2 FQGNSA. Here the CDR3 reads CASSLQATNEKLFF. Here the CDR3 DNA reads TGTGCCAGCAGCTTACAGGCAACTAATGAAAAACTGTTTTTT.

This chain connects TRBV5-1 to TRBJ2-3; D not resolved. The CDR3 spans 16 residues. Germline V gene data show CDR1 as SGHRS and CDR2 as YFSETQ. Trimming stripped 1 base from V and 2 bases from J, with 14 bases between. In DNA, the CDR3 is TGCGCCAGCAGCTTGATCCCCGCAGGAACCACAGATACGCAGTATTTT. Its protein is CASSLIPAGTTDTQYF.

The chain employs TRBV6-6 and TRBJ2-7; 8 bases are shared with TRBD1. V was clipped by 6 bases and J by 2 bases; unmatched bases: 9. Germline V lookup: CDR1 MNHNY, CDR2 SVGAGI (reference sequence). The CDR3 sequence is 15 residues long. The CDR3 DNA sequence: TGTGCCAGCAGAGCGCGGGACAGGAGTACCTACGAGCAGTACTTC. This translates into CASRARDRSTYEQYF.